The entry below gives a single T cell receptor (beta chain) sequence along with its context. The antigen is not known. For each subset, genomic DNA was distributed in equal portions over several immunoSEQ plates. Each PCR replicate from the sorted subsets contained around 0.2 ug DNA, which is roughly 33,000 T cell genomes. The method was immunoSEQ multiplex PCR; TCRdb's version includes in-frame clones alone and lacks a portion of them. The table records 2 million to 2.5 million clones, about 94% of them present only once. The sample comes from a study of shared clonotypes between healthy human individuals. Study summary: The composition of the donors was a couple of women and a few men aged 18 to 49. Study findings and constraints: Large depth notwithstanding, sorted-subset sequencing proved incomplete by rarefaction.

The CDR3 covers 16 residues. V dropped 3 bases and J dropped 0 bases, with 12 bases sitting between them. In germline, CDR1 is MDHEN, CDR2 SYDVKM. Material for sequencing was naive CD4+ T cells sorted from blood. The subset is: CD45RA+ positively selected. This TCR derives from a man aged 18 to 30 in good health. The chain couples TRBV28 to TRBJ2-1; no clear D gene. This chain's CDR3 is CASSFWMGSSYNEQFF. The CDR3 DNA reads as TGTGCCAGCAGTTTTTGGATGGGTAGCTCCTACAATGAGCAGTTCTTC.